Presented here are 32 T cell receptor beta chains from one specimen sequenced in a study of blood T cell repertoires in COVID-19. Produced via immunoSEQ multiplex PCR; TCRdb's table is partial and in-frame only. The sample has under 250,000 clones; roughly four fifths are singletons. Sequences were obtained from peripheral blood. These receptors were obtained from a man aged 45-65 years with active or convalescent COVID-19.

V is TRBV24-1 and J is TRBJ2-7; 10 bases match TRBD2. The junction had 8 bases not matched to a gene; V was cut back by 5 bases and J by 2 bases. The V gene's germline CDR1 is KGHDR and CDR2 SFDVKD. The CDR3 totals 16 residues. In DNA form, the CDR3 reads TGTGCCACCAGTGTGAGAAGCGGGGGGGCCCCCTACGAGCAGTACTTC. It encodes CATSVRSGGAPYEQYF.

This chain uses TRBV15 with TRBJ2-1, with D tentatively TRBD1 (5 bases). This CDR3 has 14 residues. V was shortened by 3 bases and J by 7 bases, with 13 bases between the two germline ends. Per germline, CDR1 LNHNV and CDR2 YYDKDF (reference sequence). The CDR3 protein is CATSRPGIGNEQFF. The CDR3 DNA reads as TGTGCCACCAGCAGGCCAGGGATCGGGAATGAGCAGTTCTTC.

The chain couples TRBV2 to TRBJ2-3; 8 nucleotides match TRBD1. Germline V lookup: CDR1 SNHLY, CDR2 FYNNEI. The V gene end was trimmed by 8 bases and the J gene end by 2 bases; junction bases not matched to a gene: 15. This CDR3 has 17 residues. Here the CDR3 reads CASLGKGPGGYTDTQYF. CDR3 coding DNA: TGTGCCAGCTTGGGAAAGGGGCCAGGGGGCTACACAGATACGCAGTATTTT. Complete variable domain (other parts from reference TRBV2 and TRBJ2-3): EPEVTQTPSHQVTQMGQEVILRCVPISNHLYFYWYRQILGQKVEFLVSFYNNEISEKSEIFDDQFSVERPDGSNFTLKIRSTKLEDSAMYFCASLGKGPGGYTDTQYFGPGTRLTVL.

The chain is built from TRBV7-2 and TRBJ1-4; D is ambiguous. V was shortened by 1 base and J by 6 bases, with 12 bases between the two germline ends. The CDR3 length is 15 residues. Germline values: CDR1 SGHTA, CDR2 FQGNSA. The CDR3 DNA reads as TGTGCCAGCAGCTTAGATGCCAGTGGAGATGAAAAACTGTTTTTT. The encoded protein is CASSLDASGDEKLFF.

This chain's CDR3 is CASSLDDRGLPPQHF. CDR3 nucleotide sequence: TGTGCCAGCAGCTTAGACGACAGGGGGCTCCCGCCCCAGCATTTT. V and J are TRBV11-2 and TRBJ1-5, with 10 bases identical to TRBD1. Trimming removed 0 bases from V and 9 bases from J; junction bases left unmatched: 5. CDR1 SGHAT and CDR2 FQNNGV come from the germline V gene. This CDR3 contains 15 residues. Variable domain in full (rest from reference TRBV11-2 and TRBJ1-5): EAGVAQSPRYKIIEKRQSVAFWCNPISGHATLYWYQQILGQGPKLLIQFQNNGVVDDSQLPKDRFSAERLKGVDSTLKIQPAKLEDSAVYLCASSLDDRGLPPQHFGDGTRLSIL.

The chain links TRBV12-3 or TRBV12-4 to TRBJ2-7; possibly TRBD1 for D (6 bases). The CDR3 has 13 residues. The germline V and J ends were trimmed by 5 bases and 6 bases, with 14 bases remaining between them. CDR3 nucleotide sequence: TGTGCCAGCAGTACCACAGGGAGTGGCGAGCAGTACTTC. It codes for CASSTTGSGEQYF.

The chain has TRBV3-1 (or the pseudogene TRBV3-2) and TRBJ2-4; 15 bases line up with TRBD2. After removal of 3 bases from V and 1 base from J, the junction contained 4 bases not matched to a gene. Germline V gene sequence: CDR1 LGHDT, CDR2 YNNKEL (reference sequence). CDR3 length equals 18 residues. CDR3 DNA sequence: TGTGCCAGCAGCCAGGGACTAGCGGGGGGTCTGGCCAAAAACATTCAGTACTTC. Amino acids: CASSQGLAGGLAKNIQYF.

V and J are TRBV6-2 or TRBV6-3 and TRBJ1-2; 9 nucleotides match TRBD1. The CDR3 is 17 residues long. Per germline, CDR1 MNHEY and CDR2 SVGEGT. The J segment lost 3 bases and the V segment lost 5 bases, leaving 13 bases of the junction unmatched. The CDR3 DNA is TGTGCCAGCAGTAAACCCTGGGACAGGGAATTGTACTATGGCTACACCTTC. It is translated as CASSKPWDRELYYGYTF.

The CDR3 nucleotides are TGTGCCACCAGTGAGCCCGGGACTAACAATGAGCAGTTCTTC. This codes for CATSEPGTNNEQFF. The rearrangement links TRBV24-1 to TRBJ2-1; 7 bases line up with TRBD2. CDR3 length: 14 residues. V was clipped by 4 bases and J by 5 bases; unmatched bases: 4. CDR1 KGHDR and CDR2 SFDVKD come from the germline V gene.

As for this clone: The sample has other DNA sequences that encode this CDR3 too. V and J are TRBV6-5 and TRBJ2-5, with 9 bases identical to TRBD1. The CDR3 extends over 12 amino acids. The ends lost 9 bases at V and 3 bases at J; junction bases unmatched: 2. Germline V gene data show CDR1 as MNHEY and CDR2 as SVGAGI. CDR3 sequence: CASTGGEETQYF. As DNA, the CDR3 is TGTGCCAGTACAGGGGGCGAAGAGACCCAGTACTTC.

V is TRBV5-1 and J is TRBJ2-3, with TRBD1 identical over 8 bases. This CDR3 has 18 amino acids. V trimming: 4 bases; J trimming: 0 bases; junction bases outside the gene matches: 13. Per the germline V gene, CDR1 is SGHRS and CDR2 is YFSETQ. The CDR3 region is CASSVGQGGARSTDTQYF. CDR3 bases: TGCGCCAGCAGCGTCGGACAGGGTGGGGCACGAAGCACAGATACGCAGTATTTT.

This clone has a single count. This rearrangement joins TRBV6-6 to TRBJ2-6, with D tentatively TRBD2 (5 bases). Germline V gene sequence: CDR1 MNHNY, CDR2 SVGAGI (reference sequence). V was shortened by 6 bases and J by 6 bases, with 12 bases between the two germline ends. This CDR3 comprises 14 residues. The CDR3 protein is CASSRTEPANVLTF. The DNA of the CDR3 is TGTGCCAGCAGCCGGACTGAACCGGCCAACGTCCTGACTTTC.

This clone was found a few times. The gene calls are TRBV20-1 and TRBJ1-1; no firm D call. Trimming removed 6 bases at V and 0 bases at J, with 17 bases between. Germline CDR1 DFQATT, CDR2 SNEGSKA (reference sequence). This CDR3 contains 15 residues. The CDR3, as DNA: TGCAGTGCCAGTCCCCCGCGCGGTGTGAACACTGAAGCTTTCTTT. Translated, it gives CSASPPRGVNTEAFF.

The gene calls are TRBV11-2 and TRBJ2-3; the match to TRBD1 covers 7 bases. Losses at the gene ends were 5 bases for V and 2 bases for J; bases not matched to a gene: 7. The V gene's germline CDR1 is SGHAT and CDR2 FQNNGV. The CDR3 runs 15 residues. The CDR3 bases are TGTGCCAGCAGCATACAGGGGTCCCACACAGATACGCAGTATTTT. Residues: CASSIQGSHTDTQYF.

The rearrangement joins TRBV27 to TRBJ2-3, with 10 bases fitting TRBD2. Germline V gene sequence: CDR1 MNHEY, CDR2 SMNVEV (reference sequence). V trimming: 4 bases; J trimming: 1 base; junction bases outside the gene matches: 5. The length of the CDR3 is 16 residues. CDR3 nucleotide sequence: TGTGCCAGCAGTTCAGCGGGGGGGACGGGCACAGATACGCAGTATTTT. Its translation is CASSSAGGTGTDTQYF.

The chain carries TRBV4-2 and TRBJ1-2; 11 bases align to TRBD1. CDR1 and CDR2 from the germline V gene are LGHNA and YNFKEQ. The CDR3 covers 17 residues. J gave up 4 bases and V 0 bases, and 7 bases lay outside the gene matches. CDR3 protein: CASSQDGTGGTGYGYTF. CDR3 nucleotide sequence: TGTGCCAGCAGCCAAGATGGGACAGGGGGTACAGGCTATGGCTACACCTTC.

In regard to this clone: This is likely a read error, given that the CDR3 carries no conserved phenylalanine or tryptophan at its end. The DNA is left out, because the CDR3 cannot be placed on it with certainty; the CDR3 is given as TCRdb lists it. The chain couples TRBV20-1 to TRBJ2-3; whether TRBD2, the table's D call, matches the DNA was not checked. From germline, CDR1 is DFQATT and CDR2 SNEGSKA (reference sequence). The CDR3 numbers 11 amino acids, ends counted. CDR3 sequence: CSASHGTSGGV.

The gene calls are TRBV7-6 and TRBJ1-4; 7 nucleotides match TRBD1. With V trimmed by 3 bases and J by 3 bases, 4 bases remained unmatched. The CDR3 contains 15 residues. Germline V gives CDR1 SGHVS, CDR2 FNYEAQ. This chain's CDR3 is CASSLEGQSNEKLFF. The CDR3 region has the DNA TGTGCCAGCAGCTTGGAGGGACAGTCTAATGAAAAACTGTTTTTT.

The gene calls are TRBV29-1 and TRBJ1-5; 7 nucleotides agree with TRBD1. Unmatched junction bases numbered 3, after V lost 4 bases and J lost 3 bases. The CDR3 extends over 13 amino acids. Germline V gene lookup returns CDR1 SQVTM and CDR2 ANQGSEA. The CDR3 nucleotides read TGCAGCGTTGGTCAGGGGGTCAATCAGCCCCAGCATTTT. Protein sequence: CSVGQGVNQPQHF.

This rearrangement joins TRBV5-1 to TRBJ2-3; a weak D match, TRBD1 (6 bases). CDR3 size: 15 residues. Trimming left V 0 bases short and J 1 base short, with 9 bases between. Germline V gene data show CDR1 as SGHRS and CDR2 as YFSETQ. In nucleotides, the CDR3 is TGCGCCAGCAGCTTGGAGGACAGCGGCACAGATACGCAGTATTTT. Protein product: CASSLEDSGTDTQYF.

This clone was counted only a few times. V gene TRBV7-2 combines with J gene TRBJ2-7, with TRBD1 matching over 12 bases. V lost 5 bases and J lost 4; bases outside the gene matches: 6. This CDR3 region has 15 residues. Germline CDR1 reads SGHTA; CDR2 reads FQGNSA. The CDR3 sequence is CASSLGQGAQYEQYF. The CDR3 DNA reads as TGTGCCAGCAGCCTGGGACAGGGGGCGCAGTACGAGCAGTACTTC.

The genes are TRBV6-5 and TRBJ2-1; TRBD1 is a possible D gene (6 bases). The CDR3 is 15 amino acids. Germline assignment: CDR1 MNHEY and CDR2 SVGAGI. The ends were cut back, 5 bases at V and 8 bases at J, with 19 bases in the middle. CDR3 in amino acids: CASSNRAGVRDEQFF. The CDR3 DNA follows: TGTGCCAGCAGTAATCGGGCAGGGGTCAGGGATGAGCAGTTCTTC.

This CDR3 is CSVEGVMGQGVEKLNYGYTF. In nucleotides, the CDR3 is TGCAGCGTTGAAGGAGTAATGGGACAGGGAGTTGAGAAACTTAACTATGGCTACACCTTC. The chain uses TRBV29-1 and TRBJ1-2; 9 bases map to TRBD1. With V trimmed by 1 base and J by 1 base, 19 bases remained unmatched. Germline-derived CDR1 and CDR2 are SQVTM and ANQGSEA. The CDR3 has 20 amino acids.

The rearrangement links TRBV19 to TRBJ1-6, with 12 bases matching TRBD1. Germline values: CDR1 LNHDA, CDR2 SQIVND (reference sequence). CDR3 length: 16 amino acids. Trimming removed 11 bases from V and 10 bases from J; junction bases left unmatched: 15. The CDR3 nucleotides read TGTGCCGGGGAGGGGGGACAGGGGGCAATTTACTCACCCCTCCACTTT. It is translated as CAGEGGQGAIYSPLHF.

Here the CDR3 reads CASSLGGQIYNEQFF. CDR3 in DNA: TGTGCCAGCAGCTTAGGGGGACAGATATACAATGAGCAGTTCTTC. The genes are TRBV7-8 and TRBJ2-1; 7 bases agree with TRBD1. The junction had 4 bases not matched to a gene; V was cut back by 1 base and J by 4 bases. The length of the CDR3 is 15 residues. CDR1 and CDR2 (germline): SGHVS, FQNEAQ.

CDR3 protein: CASSVAGNTGELFF. DNA of the CDR3: TGTGCCAGCAGCGTAGCCGGGAACACCGGGGAGCTGTTTTTT. This chain joins TRBV9 and TRBJ2-2; D not certain. V lost 0 bases and J 1 base, leaving 4 bases between the germline ends. The CDR3 runs 14 residues. The germline V gene encodes CDR1 SGDLS and CDR2 YYNGEE.

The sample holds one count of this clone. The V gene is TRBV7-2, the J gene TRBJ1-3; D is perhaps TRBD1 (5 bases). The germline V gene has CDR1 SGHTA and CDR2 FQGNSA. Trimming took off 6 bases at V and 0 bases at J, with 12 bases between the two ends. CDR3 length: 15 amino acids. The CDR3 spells CASRLGLYSGNTIYF. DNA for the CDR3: TGTGCCAGCAGGTTGGGACTCTACTCTGGAAACACCATATATTTT.

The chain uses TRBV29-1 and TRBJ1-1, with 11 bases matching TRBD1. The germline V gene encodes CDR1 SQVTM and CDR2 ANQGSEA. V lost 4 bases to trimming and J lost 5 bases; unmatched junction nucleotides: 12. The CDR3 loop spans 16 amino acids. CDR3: CSVVTGTGGVRTEAFF. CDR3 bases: TGCAGCGTTGTCACCGGGACAGGGGGTGTTAGGACTGAAGCTTTCTTT.

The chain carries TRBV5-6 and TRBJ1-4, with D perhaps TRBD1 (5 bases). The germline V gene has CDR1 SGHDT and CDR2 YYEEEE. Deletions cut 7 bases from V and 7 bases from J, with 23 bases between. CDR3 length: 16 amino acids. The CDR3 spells CASRSRARGRLEKLFF. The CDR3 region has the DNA TGTGCCAGCCGATCCCGGGCCCGGGGGAGGCTTGAAAAACTGTTTTTT.

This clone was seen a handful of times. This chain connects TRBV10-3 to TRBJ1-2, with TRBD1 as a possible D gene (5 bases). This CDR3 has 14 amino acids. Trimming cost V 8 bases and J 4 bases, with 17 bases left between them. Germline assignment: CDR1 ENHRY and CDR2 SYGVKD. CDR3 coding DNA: TGTGCCATCGAGGGTGAGGGGACTCCCTATGGCTACACCTTC. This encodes CAIEGEGTPYGYTF.

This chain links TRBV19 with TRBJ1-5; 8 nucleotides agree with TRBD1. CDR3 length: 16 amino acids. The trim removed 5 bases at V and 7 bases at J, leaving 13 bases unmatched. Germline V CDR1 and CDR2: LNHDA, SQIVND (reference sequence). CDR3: CASSAAGTGVQQPQHF. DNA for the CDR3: TGTGCCAGTAGTGCCGCCGGGACAGGTGTACAGCAGCCCCAGCATTTT.

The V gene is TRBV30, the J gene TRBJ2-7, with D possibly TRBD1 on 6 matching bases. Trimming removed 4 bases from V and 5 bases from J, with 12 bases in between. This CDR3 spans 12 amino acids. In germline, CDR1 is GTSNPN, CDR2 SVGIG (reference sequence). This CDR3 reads CAWTHRAHEQYF. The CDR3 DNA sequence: TGTGCCTGGACACACAGGGCCCACGAGCAGTACTTC. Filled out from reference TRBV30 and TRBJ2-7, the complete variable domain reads SQTIHQWPATLVQPVGSPLSLECTVEGTSNPNLYWYRQAAGRGLQLLFYSVGIGQISSEVPQNLSASRPQDRQFILSSKKLLLSDSGFYLCAWTHRAHEQYFGPGTRLTVT.